The next 31 T cell receptor beta chains were all read from a single sample in a study of post-analysis software for immune sequencing data. Notes on the study in general: Five TRBV segments (TRBV5-6, TRBV5-1 and TRBV20-1 among them) occurred more frequently in patients than in controls.

No antigen is known for these receptors. cDNA libraries for TCR beta contained unique molecular identifiers. TCRdb itself ran the PCR reads through MiXCR, one entry per CDR3 protein. The data show hundreds of thousands of distinct CDR3 sequences, under 55% seen once. The sequencing input was blood. These receptors were obtained from a girl aged 5-17 years with multiple sclerosis.

This sequence joins TRBV15 and TRBJ2-4; weak D call: TRBD1 (5 bases). TRBJ2-7 matches the DNA end more closely, so the J call is doubtful. CDR1 LNHNV and CDR2 YYDKDF come from the germline V gene (reference sequence). The CDR3 covers 14 residues. This CDR3 reads CATSSGNNRYEQYF. In DNA form, the CDR3 reads TGTGCCACCAGTTCAGGGAACAATCGCTACGAGCAGTACTTC.

The chain uses TRBV7-2 and TRBJ1-5; 7 bases are shared with TRBD1. Germline V gene lookup returns CDR1 SGHTA and CDR2 FQGNSA. The J segment lost 6 bases and the V segment lost 4 bases, leaving 9 bases of the junction unmatched. The CDR3 is 15 amino acids. CDR3 amino acids: CASSSRQGRRQPQHF. The DNA of the CDR3 is TGTGCCAGCAGCTCCCGACAGGGTAGGCGTCAGCCCCAGCATTTT.

The sample holds a few counts of this clonotype. The chain links TRBV29-1 to TRBJ2-7; D gene unclear. Germline loops: CDR1 SQVTM, CDR2 ANQGSEA. This CDR3 comprises 11 residues. Trimming took 3 bases from V and 4 from J, leaving 7 bases between them. As DNA, the CDR3 is TGCAGCGTTGAGGGGTCTTACGAGCAGTACTTC. Translated: CSVEGSYEQYF.

The chain is built from TRBV5-1 and TRBJ2-6, with a possible D match to TRBD2 (6 bases). The CDR3 has 19 amino acids. Germline V gives CDR1 SGHRS, CDR2 YFSETQ. Trimming cost V 3 bases and J 0 bases, with 19 bases left between them. CDR3 DNA sequence: TGCGCCAGCAGCTGGGGCCCGGGAGTTGCACGCTCTGGGGCCAACGTCCTGACTTTC. This sequence encodes CASSWGPGVARSGANVLTF.

A few counts support this clonotype. V and J are TRBV18 and TRBJ1-5; D is ambiguous. The germline gives CDR1 KGHSH, CDR2 LQKENI. The CDR3 is 18 residues long. Trimming pared 6 bases from V and 4 bases from J, leaving 25 bases between. CDR3 loop: CASSRAASGGIWNQPQHF. The DNA of the CDR3 is TGTGCCAGCTCGCGAGCAGCCTCCGGCGGGATATGGAATCAGCCCCAGCATTTT.

This clonotype was seen a few times. V is TRBV12-3 or TRBV12-4 and J is TRBJ2-4, with 8 bases fitting TRBD1. V trimming: 5 bases; J trimming: 6 bases; junction bases outside the gene matches: 0. There are 12 residues in the CDR3. The CDR3 coding sequence is TGTGCCAGCAGTGGACAGGGAAACATTCAGTACTTC. It codes for CASSGQGNIQYF.

This rearrangement joins TRBV3-1 to TRBJ1-1; D unresolved. Germline V gene sequence: CDR1 LGHDT, CDR2 YNNKEL (reference sequence). Trimming took off 0 bases at V and 4 bases at J, with 24 bases between the two ends. The CDR3 covers 19 residues. In nucleotides, the CDR3 is TGTGCCAGCAGCCAAGAAGCAAATGCCGGAGTCAGACTCCCCACTGAAGCTTTCTTT. It is translated as CASSQEANAGVRLPTEAFF.

This clonotype was detected only a few times. The chain carries TRBV11-1 and TRBJ1-4; D is unresolved. This CDR3 comprises 16 residues. The V end was cut by 5 bases, the J end by 0 bases, with 13 bases between. Germline CDR1 is SGHAT and CDR2 is FQDESV (reference sequence). CDR3 DNA sequence: TGTGCCAGCAGCCAAACCGGACGGACAACTAATGAAAAACTGTTTTTT. Its protein is CASSQTGRTTNEKLFF.

The V and J genes are TRBV5-1 and TRBJ2-1; 9 bases fit TRBD2. CDR1 and CDR2 (germline): SGHRS, YFSETQ. This CDR3 has 15 amino acids. Trimming removed 2 bases from V and 6 bases from J; junction bases left unmatched: 6. As DNA, the CDR3 is TGCGCCAGCAGCTTCGTAGCGGGAGAGGGCAATGAGCAGTTCTTC. It translates to CASSFVAGEGNEQFF.

This clonotype was detected only a few times. V usage is TRBV6-5 and J usage is TRBJ1-2; D is perhaps TRBD1 (5 bases). V lost 6 bases, J lost 3 bases, and 11 bases lay in between. The CDR3 extends over 13 amino acids. Germline V gives CDR1 MNHEY, CDR2 SVGAGI. CDR3 nucleotides: TGTGCCAGCAGGGAGGGGCGCTACTATGGCTACACCTTC. It translates to CASREGRYYGYTF.

The chain recombines TRBV5-6 with TRBJ1-1; D not certain. Trimming took off 4 bases at V and 7 bases at J, with 8 bases between the two ends. Per germline, CDR1 SGHDT and CDR2 YYEEEE. This CDR3 contains 11 residues. The CDR3 here is CASSLDGEAFF. The CDR3, as DNA: TGTGCCAGCAGCCTTGACGGTGAAGCTTTCTTT.

There are a few counts of this clonotype. This chain connects TRBV6-5 to TRBJ1-5; 7 bases line up with TRBD1. The CDR3 consists of 15 residues. The germline V gene has CDR1 MNHEY and CDR2 SVGAGI. Germline trimming cut 4 bases from V and 4 bases from J; bases unmatched to any gene: 7. The chain's CDR3 is CASSSDRERNQPQHF. CDR3 DNA: TGTGCCAGCAGTTCCGACAGGGAGAGGAATCAGCCCCAGCATTTT.

In DNA form, the CDR3 reads TGTGCCAGCAGCTTGGCAGGGACTAGCGGCTACAATGAGCAGTTCTTC. This codes for CASSLAGTSGYNEQFF. The V call is TRBV5-6, the J call TRBJ2-1, with 11 bases fitting TRBD2. The germline gives CDR1 SGHDT, CDR2 YYEEEE. This CDR3 has 16 residues. Trimming took 0 bases from V and 3 from J; bases not matched to a gene: 2. The full variable domain, completed using reference TRBV5-6 and TRBJ2-1, is DAGVTQSPTHLIKTRGQQVTLRCSPKSGHDTVSWYQQALGQGPQFIFQYYEEEERQRGNFPDRFSGHQFPNYSSELNVNALLLGDSALYLCASSLAGTSGYNEQFFGPGTRLTVL.

This clonotype was counted between two and nine times. This rearrangement joins TRBV7-2 to TRBJ2-3; 10 bases line up with TRBD2. J was trimmed by 5 bases and V by 1 base; bases with no gene match: 9. CDR3 size: 17 residues. In germline, CDR1 is SGHTA, CDR2 FQGNSA. CDR3 sequence (DNA): TGTGCCAGCAGCTTAGTCGGGCTAGCGGGAGAGAGAGATACGCAGTATTTT. Translating it yields CASSLVGLAGERDTQYF.

This clonotype was observed a handful of times. V usage is TRBV29-1 and J usage is TRBJ2-1; 12 nucleotides agree with TRBD2. CDR1 is SQVTM and CDR2 is ANQGSEA in the germline V gene. V shed 3 bases and J 1 base; nucleotides not matched to a gene: 1. The length of the CDR3 is 15 residues. The chain's CDR3 is CSVEGLAGSYNEQFF. The CDR3 nucleotides read TGCAGCGTTGAGGGACTAGCGGGTTCCTACAATGAGCAGTTCTTC.

Only a few counts were recorded for this clonotype. The gene calls are TRBV21-1 and TRBJ2-4; the table calls TRBD1, which could not be checked here. TRBV21-1 is classified as a pseudogene. This CDR3 is 15 amino acids long. CDR3 amino acids: CASSKVRVPGNIQYF. CDR3 nucleotides: TGTGCCAGCAGCAAAGTCAGGGTCCCCGGAAACATTCAGTACTTC.

The V gene is TRBV7-8, the J gene TRBJ2-4; no clear D. Trimming cost V 1 base and J 0 bases, with 10 bases left between them. The CDR3 covers 16 residues. CDR1 is SGHVS, CDR2 FQNEAQ, per germline. CDR3 nucleotides: TGTGCCAGCAGCTTAGATATTTGGGTAGCCAAAAACATTCAGTACTTC. Its translation: CASSLDIWVAKNIQYF.

The V call is TRBV12-3 or TRBV12-4, the J call TRBJ1-6; TRBD1 is a possible D gene (6 bases). CDR3 size: 14 residues. V was pared by 4 bases and J by 9 bases, with 13 bases between. CDR3 sequence (DNA): TGTGCCAGCAGTTGGGCCCAGGGGTCTTCACCCCTCCACTTT. It codes for CASSWAQGSSPLHF.

This chain links TRBV2 with TRBJ1-5; 11 bases match TRBD1. V gave up 6 bases and J gave up 6 bases; unmatched junction bases: 7. The CDR3 spans 15 residues. Per the germline V gene, CDR1 is SNHLY and CDR2 is FYNNEI. CDR3 sequence: CASRGDRGIVQPQHF. The CDR3 DNA reads TGTGCCAGCAGGGGGGACAGGGGGATAGTTCAGCCCCAGCATTTT.

The chain employs TRBV4-1 and TRBJ2-3; 13 bases are a match to TRBD2. V lost 3 bases to trimming and J lost 3 bases; unmatched junction nucleotides: 9. The CDR3 runs 18 residues. CDR1 is MGHRA, CDR2 YSYEKL, per germline. For the CDR3, the DNA is TGCGCCAGCAGCCACTCAGGGAGGACTAGCGGGAGAACAGATACGCAGTATTTT. It yields the protein CASSHSGRTSGRTDTQYF.

The chain joins TRBV20-1 to TRBJ2-5; 9 nucleotides agree with TRBD1. The CDR3 sequence is 15 residues long. J gave up 5 bases and V 6 bases, and 13 bases lay outside the gene matches. Germline CDR1 and CDR2: DFQATT and SNEGSKA (reference sequence). The CDR3 bases are TGCAGTGCCCCGCCTGGGACAGGGAAAGCGGAGACCCAGTACTTC. It is translated as CSAPPGTGKAETQYF.

The J gene is TRBJ1-5, the V gene TRBV7-2, with D maybe TRBD1 (6 bases). The CDR3 totals 15 residues. V was pared by 5 bases and J by 2 bases, with 13 bases between. Germline CDR1 and CDR2: SGHTA and FQGNSA. CDR3 in DNA: TGTGCCAGCAGCCCAGCGGGGGCAGGCAATCAGCCCCAGCATTTT. Translating it yields CASSPAGAGNQPQHF.

V usage is TRBV6-5 and J usage is TRBJ2-7, with D maybe TRBD1 (6 bases). The CDR3 has 14 residues. The germline V gene encodes CDR1 MNHEY and CDR2 SVGAGI. The germline V and J ends were trimmed by 0 bases and 2 bases, with 8 bases remaining between them. The CDR3 sequence is CASSYSRGPYEQYF. In nucleotides, the CDR3 is TGTGCCAGCAGTTACTCCAGGGGCCCCTACGAGCAGTACTTC.

This clonotype was counted between two and nine times. This chain connects TRBV7-9 to TRBJ1-2; D gene unclear. Trimming pared 3 bases from V and 2 bases from J, leaving 16 bases between. CDR3 length: 16 amino acids. Per germline, CDR1 SEHNR and CDR2 FQNEAQ (reference sequence). DNA of the CDR3: TGTGCCAGCAGCTTTAGCCGGACGGAGCCGAACTATGGCTACACCTTC. It specifies CASSFSRTEPNYGYTF.

The CDR3 region is CASSGPRDFSYEQYF. CDR3 sequence (DNA): TGCGCCAGCAGTGGCCCCCGGGACTTCTCCTACGAGCAGTACTTC. The chain joins TRBV5-1 to TRBJ2-7; TRBD2 is a possible D gene (6 bases). CDR1 and CDR2 from the germline V gene are SGHRS and YFSETQ. Trimming took 5 bases from V and 0 from J, leaving 15 bases between them. The CDR3 has 15 amino acids. Complete variable domain (other parts from reference TRBV5-1 and TRBJ2-7): KAGVTQTPRYLIKTRGQQVTLSCSPISGHRSVSWYQQTPGQGLQFLFEYFSETQRNKGNFPGRFSGRQFSNSRSEMNVSTLELGDSALYLCASSGPRDFSYEQYFGPGTRLTVT.

J is TRBJ1-2 and V is TRBV7-2; 8 nucleotides line up with TRBD1. V gave up 5 bases and J gave up 5 bases; unmatched junction bases: 10. Germline V gene data show CDR1 as SGHTA and CDR2 as FQGNSA. This CDR3 spans 15 amino acids. CDR3 region: CASSTPTGAIYGYTF. In DNA form, the CDR3 reads TGTGCCAGCAGCACGCCGACAGGGGCCATTTATGGCTACACCTTC. Drawing the rest from reference TRBV7-2 and TRBJ1-2, the complete variable domain is GAGVSQSPSNKVTEKGKDVELRCDPISGHTALYWYRQSLGQGLEFLIYFQGNSAPDKSGLPSDRFSAERTGGSVSTLTIQRTQQEDSAVYLCASSTPTGAIYGYTFGSGTRLTVV.

This clonotype has a single count. At one end the junction does not follow the germline gene, possibly because of a read error. The V call is TRBV7-6, the J call TRBJ2-5; no reliable D call. The CDR3 length is 11 residues. CDR1 is SGHVS, CDR2 FNYEAQ, per germline. CDR3: CAGSSKETQYF. Written as DNA, the CDR3 is TGTGCCGGCAGCTCTAAAGAGACCCAGTACTTC.

The chain recombines TRBV5-1 with TRBJ1-2; D unclear. V lost 3 bases to trimming and J lost 4 bases, with 10 bases between them. Germline CDR1 is SGHRS and CDR2 is YFSETQ. This CDR3 is built from 13 residues. CDR3 sequence reads: CASSYDGPYGYTF. The CDR3 coding sequence is TGCGCCAGCAGCTATGATGGTCCCTATGGCTACACCTTC. Full variable domain (outside the CDR3, taken from reference TRBV5-1 and TRBJ1-2): KAGVTQTPRYLIKTRGQQVTLSCSPISGHRSVSWYQQTPGQGLQFLFEYFSETQRNKGNFPGRFSGRQFSNSRSEMNVSTLELGDSALYLCASSYDGPYGYTFGSGTRLTVV.

The genes are TRBV7-2 and TRBJ2-1; the match to TRBD2 covers 8 bases. The CDR3 extends over 15 amino acids. Germline CDR1 and CDR2: SGHTA and FQGNSA. V gave up 5 bases and J gave up 6 bases; unmatched junction bases: 9. CDR3 bases: TGTGCCAGCAGCATCGATGGACTAGCTGTCAATGAGCAGTTCTTC. Translated: CASSIDGLAVNEQFF.

V usage is TRBV29-1 and J usage is TRBJ1-2; D remains unclear. The germline V and J ends were trimmed by 4 bases and 1 base, with 4 bases remaining between them. Germline assignment: CDR1 SQVTM and CDR2 ANQGSEA. The CDR3 consists of 11 residues. CDR3: CSVVSNYGYTF. Written as DNA, the CDR3 is TGCAGCGTTGTCAGTAACTATGGCTACACCTTC.

This clonotype has just a few counts. This sequence joins TRBV30 and TRBJ1-5; D not resolved. The V end lost 0 bases, the J end lost 5 bases, and 11 bases lay between the germline ends. The CDR3 has 14 residues. The V gene's germline CDR1 is GTSNPN and CDR2 SVGIG (reference sequence). Written as DNA, the CDR3 is TGTGCCTGGAGTGTACTTGAGGGCGATCAGCCCCAGCATTTT. Its protein product is CAWSVLEGDQPQHF.